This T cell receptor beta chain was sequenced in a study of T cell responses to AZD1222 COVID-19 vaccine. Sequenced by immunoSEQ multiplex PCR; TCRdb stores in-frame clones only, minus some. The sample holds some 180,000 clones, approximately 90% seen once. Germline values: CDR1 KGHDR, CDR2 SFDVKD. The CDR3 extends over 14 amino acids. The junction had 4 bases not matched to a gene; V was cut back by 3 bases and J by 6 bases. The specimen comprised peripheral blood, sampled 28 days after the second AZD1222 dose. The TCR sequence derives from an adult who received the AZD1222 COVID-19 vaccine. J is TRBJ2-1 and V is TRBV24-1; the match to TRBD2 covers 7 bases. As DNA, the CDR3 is TGTGCCACCAGTGATGGCGGGAGAGGCAATGAGCAGTTCTTC. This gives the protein CATSDGGRGNEQFF.